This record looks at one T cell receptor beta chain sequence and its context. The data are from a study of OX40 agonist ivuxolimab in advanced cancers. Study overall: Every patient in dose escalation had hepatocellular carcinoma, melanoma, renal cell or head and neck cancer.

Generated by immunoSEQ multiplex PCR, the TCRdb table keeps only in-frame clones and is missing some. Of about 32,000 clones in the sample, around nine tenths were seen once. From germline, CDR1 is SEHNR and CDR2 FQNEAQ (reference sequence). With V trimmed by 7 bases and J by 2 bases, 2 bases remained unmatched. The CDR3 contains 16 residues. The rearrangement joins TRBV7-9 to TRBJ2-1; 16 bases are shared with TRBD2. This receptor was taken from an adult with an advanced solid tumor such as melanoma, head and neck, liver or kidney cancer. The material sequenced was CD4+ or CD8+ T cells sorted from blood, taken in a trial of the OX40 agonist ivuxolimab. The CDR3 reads CASKGLAGGTYNEQFF. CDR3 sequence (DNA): TGTGCCAGCAAGGGACTAGCGGGAGGGACCTACAATGAGCAGTTCTTC.